One sample yielded the 24 T cell receptor beta chains listed below, sequenced in a study of blood T cell repertoires in COVID-19. Assay used: immunoSEQ multiplex PCR; TCRdb lists only in-frame clones, some missing. The top ten clones hold under 10% of a sample with tens of thousands of clones, approximately 92% of them seen once. Sequencing was done on a sample of peripheral blood. These receptors all stem from a man aged 25-40 years with active or convalescent COVID-19.

The chain recombines TRBV19 with TRBJ1-2; TRBD1 is a possible D gene (6 bases). The V gene's germline CDR1 is LNHDA and CDR2 SQIVND (reference sequence). The CDR3 loop spans 13 amino acids. V shed 5 bases and J shed 4 bases, with 11 bases lying between them. CDR3 in amino acids: CASSPQGAYGYTF. The CDR3 DNA reads TGTGCCAGTAGTCCACAGGGTGCCTATGGCTACACCTTC.

This rearrangement joins TRBV7-2 to TRBJ2-6; 7 nucleotides line up with TRBD1. Losses at the gene ends were 1 base for V and 0 bases for J; bases not matched to a gene: 6. CDR3 length: 18 residues. Germline V gives CDR1 SGHTA, CDR2 FQGNSA. The CDR3 sequence: CASSLGDSIFSGANVLTF. CDR3 DNA sequence: TGTGCCAGCAGCTTAGGGGACAGCATTTTCTCTGGGGCCAACGTCCTGACTTTC.

The chain couples TRBV19 to TRBJ1-2; D remains unclear. Germline V lookup: CDR1 LNHDA, CDR2 SQIVND (reference sequence). Trimming took off 2 bases at V and 2 bases at J, with 9 bases between the two ends. The CDR3 totals 14 residues. In nucleotides, the CDR3 is TGTGCCAGTAGTATATCCTCCGGGAACTATGGCTACACCTTC. Translating it yields CASSISSGNYGYTF.

The chain recombines TRBV11-2 with TRBJ1-1, with TRBD1 identical over 8 bases. Per germline, CDR1 SGHAT and CDR2 FQNNGV. CDR3 length equals 19 residues. Trimming took 7 bases from V and 1 from J; bases not matched to a gene: 20. CDR3 region: CASNTFRDRRIGGNTEAFF. The CDR3 region has the DNA TGTGCCAGCAACACATTCCGGGACAGGAGGATAGGGGGGAACACTGAAGCTTTCTTT.

The V gene is TRBV11-3, the J gene TRBJ2-3; a weak D match, TRBD1 (5 bases). This CDR3 spans 16 amino acids. CDR1 is SGHNT and CDR2 is YENEEA in the germline V gene. V was clipped by 2 bases and J by 4 bases, with 16 bases between them. The CDR3 sequence: CASSLWGQVKADTQYF. In DNA, the CDR3 is TGTGCCAGCAGCTTATGGGGCCAGGTTAAGGCAGATACGCAGTATTTT.

The rearrangement links TRBV18 to TRBJ1-6; D is uncertain. CDR3 length: 15 residues. Trimming shortened V by 4 bases and J by 10 bases, and 17 bases separated the two germline ends. From germline, CDR1 is KGHSH and CDR2 LQKENI. The CDR3 DNA reads TGTGCCAGCTCACAGGACGTCGGGGTGCGGTCACCCCTCCACTTT. Protein product: CASSQDVGVRSPLHF.

The chain uses TRBV18 and TRBJ1-1, with 7 bases aligning to TRBD1. Germline trimming cut 4 bases from V and 1 base from J; bases unmatched to any gene: 3. This CDR3 contains 14 residues. Germline-derived CDR1 and CDR2 are KGHSH and LQKENI. The CDR3 DNA is TGTGCCAGCTCACGAGGGACAGAGAACACTGAAGCTTTCTTT. Protein: CASSRGTENTEAFF. Full variable domain (rest looked up from reference TRBV18 and TRBJ1-1): NAGVMQNPRHLVRRRGQEARLRCSPMKGHSHVYWYRQLPEEGLKFMVYLQKENIIDESGMPKERFSAEFPKEGPSILRIQQVVRGDSAAYFCASSRGTENTEAFFGQGTRLTVV.

The chain joins TRBV30 to TRBJ1-2; no clear D. Trimming cost V 0 bases and J 7 bases, with 9 bases left between them. The CDR3 contains 12 residues. The germline CDR1 and CDR2 sequences are GTSNPN and SVGIG (reference sequence). The CDR3 spells CAWSVRTIGYTF. The CDR3 DNA sequence: TGTGCCTGGAGTGTACGCACTATTGGCTACACCTTC.

The genes are TRBV19 and TRBJ2-3, with 11 bases that match TRBD1. The CDR3 sequence is 15 residues long. Germline trimming cut 4 bases from V and 7 bases from J; bases unmatched to any gene: 7. Germline lookup yields CDR1 LNHDA and CDR2 SQIVND (reference sequence). This CDR3 reads CASSTRTGGLNTQYF. The CDR3 nucleotides read TGTGCCAGTAGTACCCGGACAGGGGGCCTGAATACGCAGTATTTT.

The rearrangement uses TRBV19 and TRBJ2-3; 7 positions agree with TRBD2. V shed 5 bases, J shed 2 bases, and the junction held 4 bases outside the gene matches. The CDR3 is 14 residues long. The germline CDR1 and CDR2 sequences are LNHDA and SQIVND (reference sequence). Here the CDR3 DNA reads TGTGCCAGTAGTGACGGGAGGTACACAGATACGCAGTATTTT. Translation: CASSDGRYTDTQYF.

This sequence joins TRBV7-6 and TRBJ2-2, with TRBD2 matching 9 bases. V lost 1 base, J lost 0 bases, and 9 bases stayed unmatched. The CDR3 runs to 19 residues. Germline CDR1 is SGHVS and CDR2 is FNYEAQ. The CDR3 coding sequence is TGTGCCAGCAGCTTAGGCCTAGCGGGATCCAGCGCGAACACCGGGGAGCTGTTTTTT. Its protein product is CASSLGLAGSSANTGELFF.

This chain uses TRBV7-9 with TRBJ1-1, with 8 bases aligning to TRBD1. The CDR3 is 16 residues long. The V gene end was trimmed by 4 bases and the J gene end by 1 base; junction bases not matched to a gene: 8. CDR1 is SEHNR, CDR2 FQNEAQ, per germline (reference sequence). Here the CDR3 reads CASSSWGTGGNTEAFF. CDR3 DNA: TGTGCCAGCAGCTCATGGGGGACAGGCGGGAACACTGAAGCTTTCTTT.

This clone was observed a single time. This chain joins TRBV6-5 and TRBJ2-2; D may be TRBD2 (6 bases). Germline CDR1 MNHEY, CDR2 SVGAGI. The V and J ends lost 2 bases and 8 bases respectively, with 12 bases between them. The length of the CDR3 is 14 residues. This CDR3 reads CASSYSSGEGELFF. Written as DNA, the CDR3 is TGTGCCAGCAGTTACAGTTCGGGGGAGGGGGAGCTGTTTTTT.

This chain joins TRBV5-8 and TRBJ2-1; the match to TRBD2 covers 11 bases. The ends lost 0 bases at V and 7 bases at J; junction bases unmatched: 12. Germline-derived CDR1 and CDR2 are SGHTS and YDEGEE. The CDR3 covers 18 residues. The CDR3 nucleotides are TGTGCCAGCAGCTTGGGGAGAGTAGCGGGGGGGCATTTTAATGAGCAGTTCTTC. Residues: CASSLGRVAGGHFNEQFF.

V and J are TRBV12-5 and TRBJ2-7; D is ambiguous. Trimming pared 0 bases from V and 0 bases from J, leaving 9 bases between. The CDR3 is 15 amino acids. Germline V gene sequence: CDR1 LGHNT, CDR2 FRNRAP. The CDR3 is CASGLVSGASYEQYF. In nucleotides, the CDR3 is TGTGCTAGTGGTTTGGTATCAGGTGCCTCCTACGAGCAGTACTTC. Filled out from reference TRBV12-5 and TRBJ2-7, the complete variable domain reads DARVTQTPRHKVTEMGQEVTMRCQPILGHNTVFWYRQTMMQGLELLAYFRNRAPLDDSGMPKDRFSAEMPDATLATLKIQPSEPRDSAVYFCASGLVSGASYEQYFGPGTRLTVT.

The chain combines TRBV4-2 with TRBJ2-1; 10 bases line up with TRBD2. This CDR3 region has 16 residues. V lost 1 base, J lost 6 bases, and 6 bases stayed unmatched. The V gene's germline CDR1 is LGHNA and CDR2 YNFKEQ. This CDR3 is CASSQVLAGNSNEQFF. CDR3 sequence (DNA): TGTGCCAGCAGCCAAGTACTAGCGGGAAACAGCAATGAGCAGTTCTTC.

The chain is built from TRBV7-9 and TRBJ2-1; no firm D call. CDR1 and CDR2 from the germline V gene are SEHNR and FQNEAQ (reference sequence). CDR3 length: 12 amino acids. V lost 8 bases, J lost 5 bases, and 10 bases lay in between. This CDR3 reads CASGERNNEQFF. The DNA for the CDR3 is TGTGCCAGCGGAGAGAGAAACAATGAGCAGTTCTTC.

This chain uses TRBV2 with TRBJ2-1; TRBD2 matches at 9 bases. Losses at the gene ends were 9 bases for V and 13 bases for J; bases not matched to a gene: 7. This CDR3 is built from 11 residues. Germline CDR1 is SNHLY and CDR2 is FYNNEI. In DNA, the CDR3 is TGTGCCAGAAATTTAGCGGGAGAACAGTTCTTC. Protein product: CARNLAGEQFF.

A single count supports this clone. The chain links TRBV18 to TRBJ1-2; the D gene is possibly TRBD1 (5 bases). V lost 0 bases and J lost 5, with 16 bases in between. Looked up from germline, CDR1 is KGHSH and CDR2 is LQKENI. The CDR3 is made up of 16 amino acids. The CDR3 sequence: CASSPPGLGRRYGYTF. The DNA of the CDR3 is TGTGCCAGCTCACCACCGGGGCTGGGCAGGCGATATGGCTACACCTTC.

The J gene is TRBJ2-2, the V gene TRBV7-6, with TRBD1 as a possible D gene (6 bases). This CDR3 has 15 residues. Germline V gene lookup returns CDR1 SGHVS and CDR2 FNYEAQ. The CDR3 spells CAIGVGTLNTGELFF. CDR3 in DNA: TGTGCTATTGGGGTGGGGACACTGAACACCGGGGAGCTGTTTTTT.

This clone came up once. V is TRBV5-6 and J is TRBJ1-4, with D possibly TRBD1 on 6 matching bases. The length of the CDR3 is 15 residues. Germline V gene sequence: CDR1 SGHDT, CDR2 YYEEEE. Trimming removed 0 bases from V and 7 bases from J, with 13 bases in between. CDR3 coding DNA: TGTGCCAGCAGCTTGGGACAGGCAATCGGTGAAAAACTGTTTTTT. Its translation is CASSLGQAIGEKLFF. Using reference TRBV5-6 and TRBJ1-4 for the parts outside the CDR3, the full variable domain is DAGVTQSPTHLIKTRGQQVTLRCSPKSGHDTVSWYQQALGQGPQFIFQYYEEEERQRGNFPDRFSGHQFPNYSSELNVNALLLGDSALYLCASSLGQAIGEKLFFGSGTQLSVL.

A note on this clone: The junction does not match germline at one end; this may be a read error. The chain joins TRBV5-1 to TRBJ1-6; D is uncertain. Looked up from germline, CDR1 is SGHRS and CDR2 is YFSETQ. The CDR3 length is 15 residues. The CDR3 sequence is CASKEGSAHNSLLHF. The CDR3 bases are TGCGCCAGCAAGGAGGGTTCCGCGCATAATTCACTCCTCCACTTT.

The V gene is TRBV5-4, the J gene TRBJ1-2; D is unresolved. The V gene's germline CDR1 is SGHNT and CDR2 YYREEE (reference sequence). V was clipped by 1 base and J by 3 bases, with 4 bases between them. This CDR3 is 12 amino acids long. The CDR3 spells CASSLTDYGYTF. CDR3 nucleotide sequence: TGTGCCAGCAGCTTGACAGACTATGGCTACACCTTC.

The gene calls are TRBV6-5 and TRBJ1-1; D is unresolved. Germline V gene data show CDR1 as MNHEY and CDR2 as SVGAGI. CDR3 length: 16 residues. V gave up 1 base and J gave up 0 bases, with 12 bases separating them. The CDR3 region is CASSYLSATLNTEAFF. The CDR3 coding sequence is TGTGCCAGCAGTTACTTATCAGCGACTTTGAACACTGAAGCTTTCTTT.